These 6 T cell receptor beta chains were all obtained from the same sample, sequenced in a study of shared clonotypes between healthy human individuals. Sequencing used immunoSEQ multiplex PCR; TCRdb keeps in-frame clones, though not all of them. Of 2 million to 2.5 million clones in the sample, more than 80% were seen once. Sequenced input: naive CD4+ T cells from PBMCs. Subset in this sample: CD45RA+ positively selected. The receptors come from a man younger than 35 in good health. Some clones in this sample may be carry-over from other donors' samples.

V and J are TRBV15 and TRBJ2-2; tentative D call: TRBD1 (5 bases). This CDR3 has 17 amino acids. V was trimmed by 1 base and J by 6 bases, leaving 18 bases between them. Germline V CDR1 and CDR2: LNHNV, YYDKDF (reference sequence). This chain's CDR3 is CATSRGHRLVRAGELFF. The CDR3 DNA is TGTGCCACCAGCAGAGGGCACCGTCTGGTCAGGGCCGGGGAGCTGTTTTTT.

The rearrangement joins TRBV19 to TRBJ1-5; 7 bases map to TRBD1. Germline V CDR1 and CDR2: LNHDA, SQIVND (reference sequence). This CDR3 is 17 amino acids long. V was pared by 1 base and J by 0 bases, with 6 bases of the junction left unmatched. The CDR3, as DNA: TGTGCCAGTAGTATAGGGACAGGAGTCGATAGCAATCAGCCCCAGCATTTT. This translates into CASSIGTGVDSNQPQHF.

The chain recombines TRBV7-3 with TRBJ2-3; TRBD2 might be the D (6 bases). Between the trimmed V and J ends, which lost 5 bases and 2 bases, there was a span of 11 bases. Per germline, CDR1 SGHTA and CDR2 FQGTGA. The CDR3 contains 14 residues. The CDR3 spells CASSPWGVTDTQYF. CDR3 sequence (DNA): TGTGCCAGCAGCCCTTGGGGGGTCACAGATACGCAGTATTTT.

The CDR3 region is CASKRGQGTYEQYF. For the CDR3, the DNA is TGTGCCAGCAAACGCGGACAGGGGACCTACGAGCAGTACTTC. The chain combines TRBV28 with TRBJ2-7, with 9 bases fitting TRBD1. V trimming: 7 bases; J trimming: 2 bases; junction bases outside the gene matches: 6. Germline V gene data show CDR1 as MDHEN and CDR2 as SYDVKM. The CDR3 contains 14 residues.

This sequence joins TRBV5-1 and TRBJ2-2, with D possibly TRBD1 on 6 matching bases. CDR1 is SGHRS, CDR2 YFSETQ, per germline. Trimming took 3 bases from V and 6 from J, leaving 15 bases between them. This CDR3 is 15 amino acids long. The CDR3: CASSWVVGAPGELFF. The CDR3 coding sequence is TGCGCCAGCAGCTGGGTGGTGGGGGCACCCGGGGAGCTGTTTTTT.

This clone appeared once. The chain joins TRBV7-2 to TRBJ1-2; D not resolved. Germline CDR1 reads SGHTA; CDR2 reads FQGNSA. The V end was cut by 1 base, the J end by 1 base, with 10 bases between. The CDR3 spans 15 residues. The CDR3, as DNA: TGTGCCAGCAGCTTAGTTGTTTACGGTAACTATGGCTACACCTTC. This codes for CASSLVVYGNYGYTF.